This T cell receptor beta chain was profiled in a study of OX40 agonist ivuxolimab in advanced cancers. Describing the broader study: Ivuxolimab, which targeted the costimulatory receptor OX40 (CD134), was an agonistic, fully human IgG2 monoclonal antibody. The paper covers the monotherapy dose-escalation part of the phase I ivuxolimab trial, which included N ≈ 54 patients. Partial responses were achieved by three dose-escalation patients, of whom one had hepatocellular carcinoma and two had cutaneous melanoma. Intravenous ivuxolimab was administered to patients every 2 weeks at six dose levels: 0.01, 0.1, 0.3, 1.5, 3 and 10 mg/kg. The dose-escalation cohort was around 84% male with a mean age of about 60 years, ranging from about 20 to 85. Peripheral TCRbeta sequencing aimed to test whether ivuxolimab altered TCR sequence diversity and caused clonal T-cell expansion. Prior anti-PD-1, anti-PD-L1 or anti-CTLA-4 therapy was permitted, and checkpoint inhibitors had been received by roughly 42% of dose-escalation patients. Of the roughly 52 patients in dose escalation, 19 had hepatocellular carcinoma, about 15 had melanoma, 9 had renal cell carcinoma and 9 had head and neck cancer. Broad study findings and their caveats: After ivuxolimab, CD8+ T cells had more expanded clones than CD4+ T cells on average. At doses of 0.1 to 3.0 mg/kg, clonal expansion of both CD4+ and CD8+ T cells in blood was seen between baseline and week 6. Low levels of normalized T-cell clonal expansion were also seen in some patients who did not respond. In partial responders in the 0.1-3.0 mg/kg groups, normalized peripheral clonal expansion was found to be among the lowest, especially among CD8+ T cells. The antigen specificity of the clonally expanded peripheral T cells was not determined.

Between the V and J ends, shortened by 0 bases and 10 bases respectively, the junction contains 13 bases. The CDR3 contains 14 residues, cysteine and phenylalanine counted. This entry keeps only the CDR3 DNA: 42 bases, framed from base 1. CDR1 SGHRS and CDR2 YFSETQ were looked up in the germline V gene. About this clone: The clone's antigen remains unknown. Base qualities are not provided; no much larger clone lies one nucleotide away.

Genomic DNA was extracted from sorted cells for sequencing of the TCRbeta CDR3 region. TCRbeta CDR3 regions were sequenced using the immunoSEQ Assay. Here the immuneACCESS table is served through TCRdb, limited to in-frame sequences with V and J called. Missing clones are a known gap in these copies; in checked studies unresolved V genes cover under half, and the rest lacks a known reason. A total of tens of thousands of clones appear in this sample, 89% of them only once. Roughly 10% of the sample lies in the top ten. Patients with a history of autoimmune disease or receiving systemic immunosuppression were excluded from the trial. Peripheral blood for TCR sequencing was drawn from every dose cohort at baseline, at cycle 4 day 1 and at cycle 7 day 1. Samples were obtained from an open-label, multicenter, first-in-human phase I dose-escalation trial of ivuxolimab. Adults with locally advanced or metastatic melanoma, renal cell carcinoma, hepatocellular carcinoma or head and neck squamous cell carcinoma were enrolled in the trial. Before TCR sequencing, CD4+ T cells and CD8+ T cells from peripheral blood were sorted into separate populations.

This sequence uses TRBV5-1 and TRBJ1-4, and TRBD1 may be the D gene, going by 5 matching bases. The sample consisted of CD4+ or CD8+ T cells sorted from blood, taken in a trial of the OX40 agonist ivuxolimab. This receptor was obtained from an adult with an advanced solid tumor such as melanoma, head and neck, liver or kidney cancer. The sequenced DNA is TGCGCCAGCAGCTTGGCTGTCAGGGAAGGAAAACTGTTTTTT. Its product reads: CASSLAVREGKLFF. With the portions outside the CDR3 filled from the reference TRBV5-1 and TRBJ1-4 genes, the complete variable region becomes KAGVTQTPRYLIKTRGQQVTLSCSPISGHRSVSWYQQTPGQGLQFLFEYFSETQRNKGNFPGRFSGRQFSNSRSEMNVSTLELGDSALYLCASSLAVREGKLFFGSGTQLSVL.